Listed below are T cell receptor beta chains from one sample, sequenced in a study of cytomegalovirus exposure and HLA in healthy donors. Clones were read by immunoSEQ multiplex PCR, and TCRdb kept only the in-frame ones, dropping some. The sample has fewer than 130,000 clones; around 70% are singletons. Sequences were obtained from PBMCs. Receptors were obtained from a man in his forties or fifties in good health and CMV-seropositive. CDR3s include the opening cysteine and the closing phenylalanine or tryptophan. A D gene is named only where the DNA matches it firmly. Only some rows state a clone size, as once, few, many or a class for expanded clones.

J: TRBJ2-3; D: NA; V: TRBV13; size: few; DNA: TGTGCCAGCAGCTTATCAGGAGATACGCAGTATTTT; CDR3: CASSLSGDTQYF
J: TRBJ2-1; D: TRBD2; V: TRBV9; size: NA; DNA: TGTGCCAGCAGCGGACTAGCGGGATACTCCTACAATGAGCAGTTCTTC; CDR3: CASSGLAGYSYNEQFF
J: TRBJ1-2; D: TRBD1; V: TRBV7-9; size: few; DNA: TGTGCCAGCAGCTTGAGGGACAGGGGGTACTATGGCTACACCTTC; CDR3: CASSLRDRGYYGYTF
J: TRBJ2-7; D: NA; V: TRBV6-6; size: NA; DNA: TGTGCCAGCAGTTACGACAGATCCTACGAGCAGTACTTC; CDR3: CASSYDRSYEQYF
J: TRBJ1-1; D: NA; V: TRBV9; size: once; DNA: TGTGCCAGCAGCGTGACTCCGGGACACCAGAACACTGAAGCTTTCTTT; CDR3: CASSVTPGHQNTEAFF
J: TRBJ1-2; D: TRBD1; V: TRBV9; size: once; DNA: TGTGCCAGCAGCCCATACAGGGGGCGCGGCTATGGCTACACCTTC; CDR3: CASSPYRGRGYGYTF
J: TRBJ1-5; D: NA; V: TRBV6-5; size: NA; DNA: TGTGCCAGCACCTACGGCAGGGGCTCGTATGAACATTTT; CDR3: CASTYGRGSYEHF
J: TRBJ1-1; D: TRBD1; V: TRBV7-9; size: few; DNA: TGTGCCAGCAGCGCCTCCGGGACAGGGGTTACTGAAGCTTTCTTT; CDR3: CASSASGTGVTEAFF
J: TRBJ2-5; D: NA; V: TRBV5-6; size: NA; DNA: TGTGCCAGCAGCTTGGTCCAGGGTGGAGAGACCCAGTACTTC; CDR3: CASSLVQGGETQYF
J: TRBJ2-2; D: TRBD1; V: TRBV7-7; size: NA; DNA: TGTGCCAGCAGCTTAGATGGACAGGGTGGCGGGGAGCTGTTTTTT; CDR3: CASSLDGQGGGELFF
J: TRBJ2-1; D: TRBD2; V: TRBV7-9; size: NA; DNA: TGTGCCAGCAGCCCCCCGGGACTAGCGGGAGGGCCAGAGAATGAGCAGTTCTTC; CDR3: CASSPPGLAGGPENEQFF
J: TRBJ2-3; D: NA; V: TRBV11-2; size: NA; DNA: TGTGCCAGCAGAAAAGGCGTATCATGGTACAGTACTAGCACAGATACGCAGTATTTT; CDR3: CASRKGVSWYSTSTDTQYF
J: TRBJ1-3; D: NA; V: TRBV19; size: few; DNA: TGTGCCAGTTGTTCACAACGTTATGGAAACACCATATATTTT; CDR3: CASCSQRYGNTIYF
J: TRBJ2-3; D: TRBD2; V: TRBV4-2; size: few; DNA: TGTGCCAGCAGCCAAGATCGGGGGGGTACGCAGTATTTT; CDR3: CASSQDRGGTQYF
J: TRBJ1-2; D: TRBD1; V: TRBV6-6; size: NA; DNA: TGTGCCAGCAGCTACCAGGGGGCGAGTTATGGCTACACCTTC; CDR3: CASSYQGASYGYTF
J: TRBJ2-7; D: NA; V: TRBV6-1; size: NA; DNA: TGTGCCAGCAGCCAGGGGGGCTCCTACGAGCAGTACTTC; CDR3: CASSQGGSYEQYF
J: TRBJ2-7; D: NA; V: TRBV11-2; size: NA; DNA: TGTGCCAGCAGCTTAGGTGGAGGTGCCGAGCAGTACTTC; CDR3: CASSLGGGAEQYF
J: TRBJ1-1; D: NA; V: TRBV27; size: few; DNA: TGTGCCAGCAGTTACCTAGGGGTCCAGAACACTGAAGCTTTCTTT; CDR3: CASSYLGVQNTEAFF
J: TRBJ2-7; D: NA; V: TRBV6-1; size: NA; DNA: TGTGCCAGCAGTGGCAGGGAGCAGTACTTC; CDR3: CASSGREQYF
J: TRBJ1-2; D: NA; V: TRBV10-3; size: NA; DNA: TGTGCCATCAGCCTAGACAGTAACTATGGCTACACCTTC; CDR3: CAISLDSNYGYTF
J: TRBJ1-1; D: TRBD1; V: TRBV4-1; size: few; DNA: TGCGCCAGCAGCCGCGGACAGGGGGCCTACACTGAAGCTTTCTTT; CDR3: CASSRGQGAYTEAFF
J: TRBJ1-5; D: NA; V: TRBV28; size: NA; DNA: TGTGCCAGCAGTTTGGAGAGCAATCAGCCCCAGCATTTT; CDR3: CASSLESNQPQHF
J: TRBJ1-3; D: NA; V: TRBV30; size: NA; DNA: TGTGCCTTCACAGGGTCCGGAAACACCATATATTTT; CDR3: CAFTGSGNTIYF
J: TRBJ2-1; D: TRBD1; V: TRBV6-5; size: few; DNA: TGTGCCAGCAGTTACTCCCCGACAGGGGGGTTCAATGAGCAGTTCTTC; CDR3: CASSYSPTGGFNEQFF